The clone carrying this T cell receptor (beta chain) was seen ten or more times. The antigen remains undetermined. Germline V gives CDR1 SNHLY, CDR2 FYNNEI. After removal of 6 bases from V and 5 bases from J, the junction contained 12 bases not matched to a gene. This CDR3 is built from 16 residues. The source of the sample is a study of Graves' ophthalmopathy and Graves' hyperthyroidism. Study findings and constraints: Its predictions of ophthalmopathy progression gave the model 70.59% sensitivity and 72% to 85% specificity.

Presentation of ophthalmopathy in the donors involved moderate-to-severe activity, CAS ≥3, NOSPECS ≥4 and a duration under 3 months. Thyroid ultrasound, orbital computed tomography, TRAb, serum thyroxine and clinical symptoms formed the basis of diagnosis. It was from around 10 ml of fresh peripheral blood that the PBMCs came. Beta-chain TCR CDR3 regions were amplified from RNA transcripts. HTBI primers were used in a first-round RT-PCR, which preceded a second-round multiplex PCR. TCRdb processed the multiplex PCR reads anew with MiXCR; each CDR3 protein has one entry. The sample gives 360,000 or so distinct CDR3 sequences, approximately 20% of which show up once; roughly 1.5% is in the top ten.

The sequenced sample was peripheral blood. V is TRBV2 and J is TRBJ1-5; 8 nucleotides match TRBD1. The receptor's source is a young woman with Graves' ophthalmopathy. The CDR3 DNA is TGTGCCAGCAGGGGGGGACAGGAATGGGCATATCAGCCCCAGCATTTT. Its protein product is CASRGGQEWAYQPQHF.